The rows below give T cell receptor beta chains drawn from one sample of a study of blood T cells in healthy people across ages. TCRdb re-derived calls from the 5' RACE reads in MiXCR, one entry per CDR3 protein. The sample shows 1.6 million or so distinct CDR3 sequences, about 35% of them seen only once. The sample taken for sequencing was blood. These receptors were obtained from a woman aged 25-40 years in good health. CDR3s include the opening cysteine and the closing phenylalanine or tryptophan. A D gene is named only where the DNA matches it firmly. For some rows the clone size is stated as once, few or many, or as a class when expanded; others skip it.

d_call	j_call	v_call	clone_size	cdr3_aa	cdr3_nt
.	TRBJ1-5	TRBV6-2/TRBV6-3	.	CASRNGRGGYQPQHF	TGTGCCAGCAGAAACGGTAGGGGGGGTTATCAGCCCCAGCATTTT
.	TRBJ2-1	TRBV20-1	few	CSARAKGTLNEQFF	TGCAGTGCTAGGGCCAAGGGTACGCTCAATGAGCAGTTCTTC
.	TRBJ2-1	TRBV4-1	few	CASSQIGGEGNNEQFF	TGCGCCAGCAGCCAAATAGGGGGGGAGGGAAACAATGAGCAGTTCTTC
TRBD1	TRBJ2-5	TRBV7-2	many	CASSWGTGGGETQYF	TGTGCCAGCAGCTGGGGGACAGGGGGAGGAGAGACCCAGTACTTC
TRBD1	TRBJ2-7	TRBV27	.	CATITGTGGEQYF	TGTGCCACCATTACAGGGACAGGGGGCGAGCAGTACTTC
TRBD2	TRBJ2-5	TRBV20-1	.	CSASGGRQYF	TGCAGTGCCAGCGGGGGAAGGCAGTACTTC
TRBD2	TRBJ2-1	TRBV6-5	.	CASTRGGRGENEQFF	TGTGCCAGCACCCGCGGGGGTAGGGGAGAGAATGAGCAGTTCTTC
.	TRBJ2-7	TRBV27	few	CASSPFGSAYEQYF	TGTGCCAGCAGTCCCTTCGGCTCCGCCTACGAGCAGTACTTC
TRBD1	TRBJ1-2	TRBV2	few	CASRTGRNYGYTF	TGTGCCAGCAGGACAGGGCGTAACTATGGCTACACCTTC
.	TRBJ2-5	TRBV6-1	many	CASIASLVETQYF	TGTGCCAGCATAGCCAGCTTAGTGGAGACCCAGTACTTC
.	TRBJ2-6	TRBV5-1	many	CASSLSPSGLGANVLTF	TGCGCCAGCAGCTTGTCACCCTCCGGTTTGGGGGCCAACGTCCTGACTTTC